Following are 8 T cell receptor beta chains from one sample sequenced in a study of sequential checkpoint blockade in melanoma. Treatment of the sample: randomized to nivolumab then ipilimumab (arm A) or the reverse (arm B). Some clones are missing from TCRdb's copy, which holds only in-frame ones; the method was immunoSEQ multiplex PCR. This sample yields around 16,000 clones, of which around three quarters are seen a single time; approximately 31% belongs to the top ten. Material: CD8+ T cells sorted from blood (inferred from file names), obtained from a patient given nivolumab and ipilimumab in sequence. Receptors were obtained from a human donor with melanoma.

This rearrangement joins TRBV6-6 to TRBJ1-1; 7 nucleotides agree with TRBD1. This CDR3 spans 14 amino acids. Germline values: CDR1 MNHNY, CDR2 SVGAGI (reference sequence). Trimming took 5 bases from V and 0 from J; bases not matched to a gene: 3. CDR3 coding DNA: TGTGCCAGCAGTCTGGACAGGATGAACACTGAAGCTTTCTTT. Residues: CASSLDRMNTEAFF.

The chain couples TRBV27 to TRBJ2-7, with 11 positions matching TRBD1. V gave up 2 bases and J gave up 5 bases; unmatched junction bases: 5. This CDR3 comprises 15 residues. Germline V gene sequence: CDR1 MNHEY, CDR2 SMNVEV (reference sequence). The CDR3 protein is CASSLADRGQDEQYF. The CDR3 coding sequence is TGTGCCAGCAGTTTAGCGGACAGGGGGCAAGACGAGCAGTACTTC.

The CDR3 spells CASEGGVRDTGELFF. CDR3 coding DNA: TGTGCTAGTGAAGGGGGGGTGCGAGACACCGGGGAGCTGTTTTTT. The V gene is TRBV12-5, the J gene TRBJ2-2, with a tentative D call TRBD2 (7 bases). Deletions cut 7 bases from V and 3 bases from J, with 15 bases between. This CDR3 has 15 amino acids. From germline, CDR1 is LGHNT and CDR2 FRNRAP.

The V gene is TRBV27, the J gene TRBJ1-1; 7 bases agree with TRBD1. CDR1 and CDR2 (germline): MNHEY, SMNVEV (reference sequence). The J segment lost 4 bases and the V segment lost 5 bases, leaving 4 bases of the junction unmatched. This CDR3 is 13 amino acids long. The CDR3 nucleotides read TGTGCCAGCAGTCTGGGACAGCTCACTGAAGCTTTCTTT. Translating gives CASSLGQLTEAFF.

This chain connects TRBV7-8 to TRBJ2-3; TRBD2 aligns across 8 bases. V lost 2 bases to trimming and J lost 6 bases; unmatched junction nucleotides: 4. CDR3 length: 14 residues. Germline V gene lookup returns CDR1 SGHVS and CDR2 FQNEAQ. The CDR3 loop is CASSLSSGGDTQYF. The CDR3 DNA reads as TGTGCCAGCAGCTTATCCAGCGGGGGTGATACGCAGTATTTT.

This rearrangement joins TRBV10-1 to TRBJ2-5, with a weak D call TRBD2 (6 bases). The closer fit of TRBJ2-7 to the DNA end suggests the J call may be wrong. Per germline, CDR1 WNHNN and CDR2 SYGVQD (reference sequence). This CDR3 has 14 residues. The CDR3 sequence: CASSVRGKDYEQYF. The CDR3 DNA reads as TGCGCCAGCAGTGTCCGCGGGAAGGACTACGAGCAGTACTTC.

The chain combines TRBV15 with TRBJ2-5; D is undetermined. The V end lost 8 bases, the J end lost 2 bases, and 6 bases lay between the germline ends. Germline V gene sequence: CDR1 LNHNV, CDR2 YYDKDF (reference sequence). The CDR3 consists of 11 residues. The CDR3 loop is CATGAQETQYF. The CDR3 DNA sequence: TGTGCCACCGGAGCGCAAGAGACCCAGTACTTC.

The V call is TRBV27, the J call TRBJ2-5; D is ambiguous. Germline lookup yields CDR1 MNHEY and CDR2 SMNVEV (reference sequence). The germline V and J ends were trimmed by 6 bases and 2 bases, with 7 bases remaining between them. CDR3 size: 12 residues. The CDR3: CASRTQQETQYF. CDR3 coding DNA: TGTGCCAGCAGGACACAGCAAGAGACCCAGTACTTC.